The 7 T cell receptor beta chains listed next were all sequenced from one sample in a study of regulatory T cells in long-lasting Graves disease listed by TCRdb under 2021. Library creation used multiplex PCR. The sequencing machine was an Illumina HiSeq 4000. CDR3 regions were amplified by Arm-PCR with iRepertoire HTBI primers to construct TCR beta libraries. The raw public data were reprocessed by TCRdb itself: fastp quality trimming at Q25, MiXCR clonotype calling, in-frame beta chains only. Under each unique CDR3 protein, matching rows form one entry showing the most common genes and DNA. In this sample the table shows fewer than 550,000 distinct CDR3 sequences, roughly 21% of which occur a single time. The ten largest make up approximately 6.4% of the sample. Per the publication, the time point label means: persistent/refractory GD, antithyroid drugs over 5 years with positive TRAb. RNA was extracted from PBMCs in TRIzol for both TCR sequencing and RNA sequencing.

Here the sequenced sample was peripheral blood mononuclear cells (PBMCs), taken when the disease was refractory, from a patient treated with antithyroid drugs. The receptor source for this set is a female donor with Graves disease.

Concerning this clonotype itself: At one end, the junction sequence differs from germline, possibly due to a read error. This chain connects TRBV7-9 to TRBJ1-2; the match to TRBD1 covers 7 bases. The germline CDR1 and CDR2 sequences are SEHNR and FQNEAQ (reference sequence). The CDR3 spans 12 residues. The CDR3 DNA is TGTACCAGCAGCTTCGACAGGGTTGGCTACACCTTC. Amino acids: CTSSFDRVGYTF.

This clonotype was seen many times. The chain couples TRBV2 to TRBJ2-2; D is possibly TRBD1 (5 bases). V lost 5 bases and J lost 2, with 18 bases in between. The CDR3 length is 17 residues. CDR1 is SNHLY and CDR2 is FYNNEI in the germline V gene. The CDR3 DNA is TGTGCCAGCAGTTTTAAACGACAGAACTCCAACACCGGGGAGCTGTTTTTT. Its protein is CASSFKRQNSNTGELFF.

The chain recombines TRBV5-1 with TRBJ1-2; possible D gene TRBD1, 6 bases. The CDR3 loop spans 15 amino acids. Germline-derived CDR1 and CDR2 are SGHRS and YFSETQ. V lost 5 bases and J 2 bases, leaving 16 bases between the germline ends. CDR3 protein: CASSLSPDSNYGYTF. The CDR3 DNA follows: TGCGCCAGCAGTCTTAGCCCGGACAGCAACTATGGCTACACCTTC.

This clonotype was observed a handful of times. Relative to the germline gene, one junction end is altered; a read error may explain this. This rearrangement joins TRBV7-7 to TRBJ2-5; D is possibly TRBD1 (5 bases). The CDR3 has 14 residues. The germline V gene encodes CDR1 SSHAT and CDR2 FNYEAQ (reference sequence). The CDR3 coding sequence is TGTGCTAGCAGCCTTAACAAGGGGCAGGAGACCCAGTACTTC. Translating it yields CASSLNKGQETQYF.

This clonotype was counted ten times or more. This chain joins TRBV6-5 and TRBJ2-7; tentative D call: TRBD1 (6 bases). V lost 2 bases, J lost 6 bases, and 17 bases lay in between. Germline CDR1 reads MNHEY; CDR2 reads SVGAGI. The CDR3 runs to 15 residues. CDR3 coding DNA: TGTGCCAGCAGTTACGGGGGCATCGGATCTCCCGAGCAGTACTTC. This sequence encodes CASSYGGIGSPEQYF.

This clonotype occurred a few times. This sequence joins TRBV28 and TRBJ1-1; no definite D call. CDR1 MDHEN and CDR2 SYDVKM come from the germline V gene. V was pared by 5 bases and J by 6 bases, with 13 bases between. The CDR3 length is 13 residues. Here the CDR3 DNA reads TGTGCCAGCAGTCATGGGCTTCGCTCTGAAGCTTTCTTT. Translation gives CASSHGLRSEAFF.

This clonotype was found once. Here the CDR3 reads CASSQEWQGRTIYF. DNA of the CDR3: TGTGCCAGCAGCCAAGAGTGGCAGGGACGGACCATATATTTT. V gene TRBV6-1 combines with J gene TRBJ1-3; possibly TRBD1 for D (5 bases). Germline V gene lookup returns CDR1 MNHNS and CDR2 SASEGT. The CDR3 has 14 amino acids. The germline V and J ends were trimmed by 6 bases and 10 bases, with 19 bases remaining between them.